This T cell receptor beta chain is drawn from a study of blood T cell repertoires in COVID-19. Study background: Samples of COVID-19 (acute and convalescent) were obtained from the United States, Italy and Spain. The cDNA or gDNA used as material had been derived from T cells, B-cell-depleted T cells, or PBMCs.

Trimming pared 3 bases from V and 4 bases from J, leaving 13 bases between. The CDR3 extends over 15 amino acids. From germline, CDR1 is SGHTA and CDR2 FQGTGA. Source study methods: Amplifying reference gene primers gave estimates of nucleated cell counts. Using immunoSEQ multiplex PCR, the repertoire was profiled, and TCRdb retains in-frame clones only, with some absent. That table supplies the V and J calls and clone size; D and trimming were determined from the DNA. The data contain 54,000 or so clones, roughly 83% of them singletons. Sample: peripheral blood. The chain is built from TRBV7-3 and TRBJ2-1; D perhaps matches TRBD2 (6 bases). This receptor was identified in an elderly woman with acute or convalescent COVID-19. CDR3 sequence (DNA): TGTGCCAGCAGCTTGACCGGGACTGGATACAATGAGCAGTTCTTC. This codes for CASSLTGTGYNEQFF.